The TCR beta chain under discussion was sequenced for a study of breast tumors, draining lymph nodes, adjacent tissues. This CDR3 comprises 17 residues. Germline V CDR1 and CDR2: DFQATT, SNEGSKA (reference sequence). The ends lost 0 bases at V and 5 bases at J; junction bases unmatched: 15. Study results and caveats: Data only fit, rather than demonstrated, lymph node origin of most tumor T cells. Luminal-like breast cancer showed significantly higher tumor–nontumor repertoire similarity than basal-like. Tumors had less TCR diversity than lymph nodes, more than nontumor tissue.

This clonotype was recorded at least ten times. Its antigen is still unknown. Given a much more abundant clone one base away, this may be a read error. In TCRdb, the multiplex PCR reads were re-called with MiXCR into one record per CDR3 protein. Of approximately 52,000 distinct CDR3 sequences listed, roughly 41% are singletons. What was sequenced was breast tumor tissue. The receptor was derived from a female donor with breast cancer. Some clones in this sample may be carry-over from other donors' samples. The chain recombines TRBV20-1 with TRBJ2-7; TRBD2 aligns across 8 bases. The CDR3 DNA sequence: TGCAGTGCTAGAGACCAACTGACTAGCGCGAGCGAGGACGAGCAGTACTTC. As protein: CSARDQLTSASEDEQYF.